Listed below are T cell receptor beta chains from one sample, sequenced in a study of regulatory T cells in long-lasting Graves disease. TCRdb passed the multiplex PCR reads through MiXCR, listing each CDR3 protein once. The sample holds a few hundred thousand distinct CDR3 sequences, 14% to 15% seen once. The data were also submitted as part of a second study, on T cells in Graves' hyperthyroidism and ophthalmopathy.

The sample here was peripheral blood mononuclear cells (PBMCs), taken at new diagnosis, from a patient treated with antithyroid drugs. Receptors were obtained from a middle-aged woman with Graves disease. Both conserved end residues are part of each CDR3. A D gene is named only where the DNA matches it firmly. A clone size is listed for some rows: how often the clone was seen (once, few, many), or a class if it is expanded.

J gene,V gene,D gene,clone size,CDR3 protein,CDR3 DNA
TRBJ2-7,TRBV20-1,-,few,CSARDPDSSYEQYF,TGCAGTGCTAGAGACCCCGACTCTTCCTACGAGCAGTACTTC
TRBJ2-7,TRBV7-9,TRBD1,many,CASSSGTGGSSSYEQYF,TGTGCCAGCAGCTCCGGGACAGGGGGCTCATCCTCCTACGAGCAGTACTTC
TRBJ2-3,TRBV7-3,-,many,CASSLNLDENTQYF,TGTGCCAGCAGCTTAAACCTAGATGAGAATACGCAGTATTTT
TRBJ2-1,TRBV20-1,TRBD2,many,CSAGLAGGDEQFF,TGCAGTGCCGGACTAGCGGGAGGGGATGAGCAGTTCTTC
TRBJ2-3,TRBV7-3,TRBD2,many,CASSSLFRVSGDTDTQYF,TGTGCCAGCAGCTCCCTCTTCAGGGTTAGCGGGGATACAGATACGCAGTATTTT
TRBJ2-5,TRBV20-1,TRBD2,many,CSASPVGGGLVQETQYF,TGCAGTGCTAGTCCAGTCGGTGGGGGACTAGTACAAGAGACCCAGTACTTC
TRBJ2-7,TRBV20-1,TRBD1,many,CSAIGTDYEQYF,TGCAGTGCTATAGGGACAGACTACGAGCAGTACTTC
TRBJ1-3,TRBV6-1,-,-,CAARQGNTIYF,TGTGCCGCGAGACAGGGAAACACCATATATTTT
TRBJ1-2,TRBV12-3/TRBV12-4,-,many,CASSSRERKGYTF,TGTGCCAGCAGTTCCCGGGAAAGGAAGGGCTACACCTTC
TRBJ2-1,TRBV24-1,TRBD2,few,CATSDLNSGTMDPNEQFF,TGTGCCACCAGTGATTTGAACTCCGGGACTATGGATCCCAATGAGCAGTTCTTC
TRBJ1-6,TRBV7-9,-,many,CASSFQNSPLHF,TGTGCCAGCAGCTTCCAAAATTCACCCCTCCACTTT
TRBJ2-1,TRBV6-2/TRBV6-3,-,-,CASNSEGGEVWKIGYNEQFF,TGTGCCAGCAATTCCGAGGGGGGGGAAGTTTGGAAAATAGGCTACAATGAGCAGTTCTTC
TRBJ2-2,TRBV2,TRBD2,many,CASSEFGGGTGELFF,TGTGCCAGCAGTGAATTTGGCGGGGGCACCGGGGAGCTGTTTTTT